One and the same sample provided the 4 T cell receptor beta chains below, sequenced in a study of a mutant IDH1 vaccine in newly diagnosed glioma. Time point: week 23, last vaccination. The vaccine gave 300 ug of a 20-mer mutant IDH1 peptide subcutaneously per dose. The method was immunoSEQ multiplex PCR; TCRdb's version includes in-frame clones alone and lacks a portion of them. This sample has approximately 50,000 clones, with 80% to 90% found just once. Antigens for these TCRs are unknown. This specimen was PBMCs, taken from a glioma patient whose treatment included an IDH1 peptide vaccine. These receptors all stem from a man aged 35-49 years with glioma.

The V gene is TRBV4-1, the J gene TRBJ2-1, with 8 nucleotides matching TRBD2. Germline V lookup: CDR1 MGHRA, CDR2 YSYEKL. The CDR3 sequence is 17 residues long. V was clipped by 4 bases and J by 7 bases; unmatched bases: 15. CDR3 sequence: CASSRGGLAVLGNEQFF. CDR3 nucleotides: TGCGCCAGCAGCCGAGGAGGACTAGCCGTCCTCGGGAATGAGCAGTTCTTC.

The rearrangement links TRBV25-1 to TRBJ1-1, with unresolved D. This CDR3 is built from 14 residues. Germline V gene data show CDR1 as MGHDK and CDR2 as SYGVNS. The V end lost 1 base, the J end lost 2 bases, and 8 bases lay between the germline ends. CDR3 in amino acids: CASSEFNLNTEAFF. DNA for the CDR3: TGTGCCAGCAGTGAATTCAATTTAAACACTGAAGCTTTCTTT.

With regard to this clone: This CDR3 is missing its conserved last phenylalanine or tryptophan, likely due to a read error. It is unclear where the CDR3 begins or ends on the DNA, so no DNA is shown, and the CDR3 is as TCRdb lists it. The rearrangement joins TRBV23-1 to TRBJ2-4; the table's TRBD2 call for D was not verified on the DNA. TRBV23-1 qualifies as an ORF whose function is uncertain. The CDR3 comprises 8 residues, both ends counted. The CDR3 loop is CASSRDRG.

This clone was detected only once. This chain links TRBV7-8 with TRBJ1-4; perhaps TRBD1 as D (6 bases). This CDR3 comprises 15 residues. The germline gives CDR1 SGHVS, CDR2 FQNEAQ. The germline V and J ends were trimmed by 5 bases and 4 bases, with 14 bases remaining between them. The CDR3, as DNA: TGTGCCAGCAGCCCCAACCGGGGGCTTAATGAAAAACTGTTTTTT. As protein: CASSPNRGLNEKLFF.